The next 17 T cell receptor beta chains were all read from a single sample in a study of T cell clonality in common variable immunodeficiency. This table comes from immunoSEQ multiplex PCR, and its TCRdb copy is limited to in-frame clones, with some not included. The data show about 52,000 clones, none appearing only once, with roughly 5.3% held by the ten largest. Sequences were obtained from peripheral blood mononuclear cells. Receptor source: a person between 18 and 75 years old in good health.

The sample holds many counts of this clone. The CDR3 end falls 3 residues outside the read, so it is completed with the germline J gene. The chain has TRBV19 and TRBJ2-1; 8 positions match TRBD2. This CDR3 spans 15 amino acids. Unmatched junction bases numbered 7, after V lost 1 base and J lost 8 bases. Germline CDR1 is LNHDA and CDR2 is SQIVND (reference sequence). The CDR3 bases that were read are TGTGCCAGTAGTATAGCGAAGCGGGAGATGGATGAG. Its translation: CASSIAKREMDE. The full CDR3 reads CASSIAKREMDEQFF.

This clone was counted many times. The read falls 3 residues short of the CDR3 end, and the missing part is taken from the germline J gene. The V gene is TRBV10-3, the J gene TRBJ2-2, with 12 bases lining up with TRBD1. The CDR3 is 16 residues long. V lost 6 bases to trimming and J lost 3 bases; unmatched junction nucleotides: 5. Germline assignment: CDR1 ENHRY and CDR2 SYGVKD. CDR3 DNA, as far as it was read: TGTGCCATCAGGCCCCGGGACAGGGGGCACACCGGGGAG. As protein: CAIRPRDRGHTGE. The CDR3 in its entirety is CAIRPRDRGHTGELFF.

This clone was recorded many times. The sequence runs out 3 residues before the end of the CDR3; the remainder is reconstructed from the germline J gene. J is TRBJ2-5 and V is TRBV20-1, with 10 bases matching TRBD1. This CDR3 region has 19 residues. Per the germline V gene, CDR1 is DFQATT and CDR2 is SNEGSKA (reference sequence). The V gene end was trimmed by 0 bases and the J gene end by 5 bases; junction bases not matched to a gene: 18. CDR3 amino acids: CSARDLTGTGVGSGETQYF. The sequenced part of the CDR3 DNA is TGCAGTGCTAGAGATCTAACGGGGACAGGGGTGGGGTCAGGGGAGACC.

This clone was counted many times. The CDR3 region is CASSQSGPGLGDEQFF. CDR3 DNA, as far as it was read: TGCGCCAGCAGTCAATCCGGCCCGGGACTTGGGGATGAG. This chain connects TRBV23-1 to TRBJ2-1; D may be TRBD2 (6 bases). Read sequence stops 3 residues before the CDR3 end, and the germline J gene provides the missing end. TRBV23-1 qualifies as an ORF whose function is uncertain. This CDR3 is 16 amino acids long. V was clipped by 0 bases and J by 8 bases, with 17 bases between them.

A word on this clone: The CDR3 end falls 3 residues outside the read, so it is completed with the germline J gene. The chain joins TRBV30 to TRBJ2-3; a possible D gene is TRBD1 (5 bases). Trimming stripped 1 base from V and 2 bases from J, with 7 bases between. There are 13 residues in the CDR3. Germline V CDR1 and CDR2: GTSNPN, SVGIG (reference sequence). The chain's CDR3 is CAWSEGVTDTQYF. CDR3 DNA, as far as it was read: TGTGCCTGGAGTGAAGGGGTCACAGATACG.

This clone was detected ten times or more. The CDR3 DNA, read in part, is TGTGCCAGTAGTATGGGCCTAGCGGCCCACACCGGGGAG. This sequence encodes CASSMGLAAHTGE. From start to end, the CDR3 is CASSMGLAAHTGELFF. The V and J genes are TRBV19 and TRBJ2-2; 7 bases agree with TRBD2. With the read ending 3 residues before the CDR3 end, the germline J gene is used to fill in that end. The CDR3 has 16 residues. Germline V lookup: CDR1 LNHDA, CDR2 SQIVND (reference sequence). V shed 3 bases and J 3 bases; nucleotides not matched to a gene: 7.

This clone was seen ten or more times. The CDR3 is cut off 3 residues early in the read; its end comes from the germline J gene. This chain uses TRBV7-6 with TRBJ2-1; D call uncertain. The CDR3 sequence is 13 residues long. V shed 0 bases and J shed 8 bases, with 8 bases lying between them. Germline V gives CDR1 SGHVS, CDR2 FNYEAQ. CDR3 sequence reads: CASSLASEDEQFF. CDR3 DNA (partial): TGTGCCAGCAGCTTAGCTTCCGAGGATGAG.

This clone occurred many times. The CDR3 end lies 3 residues beyond the end of the read and is filled in from the germline J gene. The V and J genes are TRBV20-1 and TRBJ2-3; 8 positions agree with TRBD2. Germline lookup yields CDR1 DFQATT and CDR2 SNEGSKA (reference sequence). V shed 6 bases and J 6 bases; nucleotides not matched to a gene: 17. This CDR3 has 16 amino acids. Partial CDR3 DNA: TGCAGTGCCCCAGTTGTATTACGGGGACTAGGGGATACG. Encoded protein: CSAPVVLRGLGDT. The complete CDR3 sequence is CSAPVVLRGLGDTQYF.

This clone was counted ten times or more. The CDR3 end is not reached by the read, which stops 3 residues before it; the germline J gene fills it in. The genes are TRBV4-1 and TRBJ1-2; D unclear. The CDR3 sequence is 14 residues long. Germline loops: CDR1 MGHRA, CDR2 YSYEKL. Trimming pared 0 bases from V and 2 bases from J, leaving 7 bases between. The DNA read from the CDR3 is TGCGCCAGCAGCCAAGATCCCGGGAACTATGGC. Translation gives CASSQDPGNYG. The full CDR3 protein is CASSQDPGNYGYTF.

As to this clone: The read terminates 3 residues before the CDR3 end, so the remaining end is supplied by the germline J gene. The genes are TRBV10-1 and TRBJ1-6, with 9 bases lining up with TRBD1. The CDR3 sequence is 17 residues long. J gave up 4 bases and V 3 bases, and 7 bases lay outside the gene matches. Germline CDR1 reads WNHNN; CDR2 reads SYGVQD (reference sequence). CDR3 DNA (partial): TGCGCCAGCAGTGACGGGACAGGGATAAGGTATAATTCACCC. Protein: CASSDGTGIRYNSP. The CDR3 reads in full as CASSDGTGIRYNSPLHF.

At least ten counts were recorded for this clone. From the germline J gene comes the end of the CDR3, since the read stops 3 residues before it. This sequence joins TRBV5-1 and TRBJ1-2; D unclear. This CDR3 is 15 amino acids long. Germline assignment: CDR1 SGHRS and CDR2 YFSETQ. V lost 0 bases and J lost 0, with 9 bases in between. This CDR3 is CASSLVETANYGYTF. CDR3 bases read: TGCGCCAGCAGCTTGGTCGAAACTGCTAACTATGGC.

This clone was seen many times. The CDR3 end lies 3 residues beyond the end of the read and is filled in from the germline J gene. V is TRBV6-2 or TRBV6-3 and J is TRBJ1-5, with a possible D match to TRBD1 (5 bases). CDR3 size: 15 residues. Germline V CDR1 and CDR2: MNHEY, SVGEGT. The V gene lost 3 bases and the J gene lost 0 bases, with 9 bases spanning the gap. The CDR3 bases that were read are TGTGCCAGCAGTTATCAGGGCGGTAGCAATCAGCCC. Amino acids: CASSYQGGSNQP. The whole CDR3 is CASSYQGGSNQPQHF.

This clone was counted many times. The read gets to within 3 residues of the CDR3 end, and the germline J gene fills in the rest. The gene calls are TRBV19 and TRBJ2-2; 9 bases align to TRBD1. Germline CDR1 is LNHDA and CDR2 is SQIVND (reference sequence). This CDR3 comprises 18 residues. V gave up 7 bases and J gave up 4 bases; unmatched junction bases: 16. Incomplete CDR3 DNA: TGTGCCAGTAAGACGGGGGACAGGGTAAAGCCGAGCACCGGGGAG. It encodes CASKTGDRVKPSTGE. The CDR3 reads in full as CASKTGDRVKPSTGELFF.

This clone has a count of ten or more. CDR3: CASSSGTGAYEQYF. The DNA read from the CDR3 is TGTGCCAGCAGTTCCGGGACAGGGGCCTACGAG. V is TRBV5-4 and J is TRBJ2-7; 10 bases map to TRBD1. The CDR3 end is not reached by the read, which stops 3 residues before it; the germline J gene fills it in. CDR1 is SGHNT and CDR2 is YYREEE in the germline V gene (reference sequence). CDR3 length: 14 residues. V lost 5 bases and J lost 2; bases outside the gene matches: 4.

This clone was counted many times. The read terminates 3 residues before the CDR3 end, so the remaining end is supplied by the germline J gene. The chain links TRBV4-1 to TRBJ2-2, with D tentatively TRBD2 (6 bases). The length of the CDR3 is 15 residues. Germline loops: CDR1 MGHRA, CDR2 YSYEKL. V was shortened by 4 bases and J by 5 bases, with 14 bases between the two germline ends. The CDR3 sequence: CASSPRLEVTGELFF. Partial CDR3 DNA: TGCGCCAGCAGCCCCCGACTAGAAGTAACCGGGGAG.

This clone was detected ten times or more. Sequencing ends 3 residues short of the CDR3 end; the germline J gene provides the rest. The chain has TRBV6-2 or TRBV6-3 and TRBJ2-7; 8 bases are shared with TRBD1. CDR3 length: 14 residues. J was trimmed by 3 bases and V by 2 bases; bases with no gene match: 3. Germline V lookup: CDR1 MNHEY, CDR2 SVGEGT. The CDR3 spells CASSYPDRDYEQYF. The CDR3 DNA, read in part, is TGTGCCAGCAGTTACCCGGACAGGGACTACGAG.

In this sample, this clone turned up many times. The CDR3 goes on 3 residues after the read ends, and that part is filled in from the germline J gene. The chain joins TRBV28 to TRBJ1-5, with D possibly TRBD1 on 5 matching bases. This CDR3 spans 15 amino acids. Deletions cut 5 bases from V and 4 bases from J, with 15 bases between. The germline CDR1 and CDR2 sequences are MDHEN and SYDVKM. Incomplete CDR3 DNA: TGTGCCAGCAGTCTCGTGGGGCCTGGGAATCAGCCC. The encoded protein is CASSLVGPGNQP. The CDR3 in full is CASSLVGPGNQPQHF.